The subject of this entry is one T cell receptor (beta chain). Its antigen is unknown. Germline loops: CDR1 MGHRA, CDR2 YSYEKL. V was clipped by 0 bases and J by 2 bases; unmatched bases: 4. This CDR3 spans 15 amino acids. The entry originates in a study of PD-1 blockade in mismatch repair-deficient tumors. Study at large: Enrolled about 2012-2016, patients had progressing, pretreated mismatch repair-deficient cancers of 12 to 13 types. Overall study results and limits: Tumor-resident clones, often absent from pretreatment blood, expanded after pembrolizumab and then contracted.

The repertoire was sequenced with immunoSEQ multiplex PCR; TCRdb's copy has only in-frame clones and lacks some. The repertoire consists of 120,000 or so clones, with about nine tenths occurring once and the leading ten covering 12%. Every patient had mismatch repair deficiency by PCR or immunohistochemistry. Sample: peripheral blood, taken approximately 72 weeks after starting pembrolizumab. The TCR sequence derives from an adult with mismatch repair-deficient cancer. J is TRBJ2-7 and V is TRBV4-1, with 7 bases that match TRBD1. CDR3 loop: CASSQEQGFTYEQYF. Written as DNA, the CDR3 is TGCGCCAGCAGCCAAGAACAGGGGTTTACCTACGAGCAGTACTTC.